One sample yielded the 11 T cell receptor beta chains listed below, sequenced in a study of control samples from healthy donors and cancer patients. Some clones are missing from TCRdb's copy, which holds only in-frame ones; the method was immunoSEQ multiplex PCR. The table records about 150,000 clones, roughly 93% of them present only once. Material: blood. Receptors originate from a man between 18 and 29 years old in good health.

On this clone itself: A much larger clonotype is one base distant, so this may be a read error. This sequence joins TRBV6-5 and TRBJ2-2; 11 bases line up with TRBD1. Trimming took 2 bases from V and 4 from J; bases not matched to a gene: 0. The CDR3 is 15 amino acids. CDR1 is MNHEY, CDR2 SVGAGI, per germline. The CDR3 DNA sequence: TGTGCCAGCAGTTACGGGACAGGGGGCACCGGGGAGCTGTTTTTT. This sequence encodes CASSYGTGGTGELFF.

The chain couples TRBV30 to TRBJ1-6; the D is unclear. CDR1 and CDR2 (germline): GTSNPN, SVGIG (reference sequence). The CDR3 is made up of 12 amino acids. Trimming left V 2 bases short and J 8 bases short, with 7 bases between. CDR3 residues: CAWSKVHSPLHF. The CDR3 DNA sequence: TGTGCCTGGAGTAAGGTTCATTCACCCCTCCACTTT.

The CDR3 loop is CASSLPARAEAFF. CDR3 nucleotide sequence: TGTGCCAGCAGCCTGCCCGCCCGGGCCGAAGCTTTCTTT. The chain combines TRBV7-9 with TRBJ1-1; D unclear. CDR3 length: 13 residues. Germline loops: CDR1 SEHNR, CDR2 FQNEAQ (reference sequence). Deletions cut 5 bases from V and 8 bases from J, with 15 bases between. Looking up the rest from reference TRBV7-9 and TRBJ1-1 gives the full variable domain: DTGVSQNPRHKITKRGQNVTFRCDPISEHNRLYWYRQTLGQGPEFLTYFQNEAQLEKSRLLSDRFSAERPKGSFSTLEIQRTEQGDSAMYLCASSLPARAEAFFGQGTRLTVV.

The chain recombines TRBV24-1 with TRBJ1-1; D is ambiguous. V was clipped by 5 bases and J by 1 base, with 7 bases between them. The CDR3 contains 13 residues. Germline V gene data show CDR1 as KGHDR and CDR2 as SFDVKD. The CDR3 spells CATSAQPNTEAFF. The DNA of the CDR3 is TGTGCCACCAGTGCACAGCCGAACACTGAAGCTTTCTTT.

The chain recombines TRBV28 with TRBJ2-1; TRBD2 aligns across 12 bases. The CDR3 extends over 17 amino acids. Germline V lookup: CDR1 MDHEN, CDR2 SYDVKM. J was trimmed by 7 bases and V by 0 bases; bases with no gene match: 7. The CDR3 bases are TGTGCCAGCAGTTTATGGTTTTTACTAGCGGGGGGAAATGAGCAGTTCTTC. Protein: CASSLWFLLAGGNEQFF.

The genes are TRBV30 and TRBJ2-7; 11 nucleotides line up with TRBD1. CDR3 length: 14 residues. Trimming took 4 bases from V and 5 from J; bases not matched to a gene: 7. Looked up from germline, CDR1 is GTSNPN and CDR2 is SVGIG (reference sequence). DNA of the CDR3: TGTGCCTGGACCCGGGACAGGGGGTTCCACGAGCAGTACTTC. The encoded protein is CAWTRDRGFHEQYF.

The V call is TRBV7-3, the J call TRBJ2-1, with 10 bases fitting TRBD2. CDR3 length: 17 residues. Germline V gene lookup returns CDR1 SGHTA and CDR2 FQGTGA. Trimming took 0 bases from V and 3 from J; bases not matched to a gene: 5. The CDR3 loop reads CASSLTSASGSYNEQFF. The DNA for the CDR3 is TGTGCCAGCAGCTTAACGTCGGCTAGCGGGAGCTACAATGAGCAGTTCTTC.

The rearrangement uses TRBV11-2 and TRBJ2-5; D unresolved. The germline V and J ends were trimmed by 4 bases and 3 bases, with 12 bases remaining between them. The germline CDR1 and CDR2 sequences are SGHAT and FQNNGV. The CDR3 runs to 14 residues. CDR3 in amino acids: CASSSPPAEETQYF. The DNA for the CDR3 is TGTGCCAGCAGCTCCCCACCGGCTGAAGAGACCCAGTACTTC.

V is TRBV5-6 and J is TRBJ2-7; 7 nucleotides match TRBD2. CDR1 and CDR2 (germline): SGHDT, YYEEEE. The CDR3 has 10 amino acids. Germline trimming cut 7 bases from V and 5 bases from J; bases unmatched to any gene: 0. The CDR3 here is CASGRDEQYF. As DNA, the CDR3 is TGTGCCAGCGGGAGGGACGAGCAGTACTTC. The full variable domain, completed using reference TRBV5-6 and TRBJ2-7, is DAGVTQSPTHLIKTRGQQVTLRCSPKSGHDTVSWYQQALGQGPQFIFQYYEEEERQRGNFPDRFSGHQFPNYSSELNVNALLLGDSALYLCASGRDEQYFGPGTRLTVT.

The V and J genes are TRBV19 and TRBJ1-5; the D is unclear. Germline V gene data show CDR1 as LNHDA and CDR2 as SQIVND (reference sequence). V was trimmed by 0 bases and J by 9 bases, leaving 15 bases between them. The CDR3 is 15 residues long. The CDR3 reads CASSIESGLGPPQHF. CDR3 nucleotide sequence: TGTGCCAGTAGTATAGAGTCTGGGTTGGGTCCGCCCCAGCATTTT.

CDR3 coding DNA: TGCGCCAGCAGCCCCCGGGCGGACGGTGGTGAGCAGTTCTTC. This encodes CASSPRADGGEQFF. The rearrangement links TRBV4-1 to TRBJ2-1; no definite D call. CDR1 MGHRA and CDR2 YSYEKL come from the germline V gene. The CDR3 has 14 residues. V was clipped by 4 bases and J by 9 bases, with 16 bases between them.